This T cell receptor beta chain is from a study of T cells in tuberculosis. Study at large: CD1B tetramers identified T cells specific for mycobacterial lipid GMM.

TCRdb keeps only in-frame clones here, not all; method: immunoSEQ multiplex PCR. Altogether 55,000 to 65,000 clones are present, approximately 81% being singletons, with the ten largest covering 9.5% to 15%. Thawed, overnight-rested PBMC were stained with GMM-loaded CD1B tetramer, viability dye and anti-CD3, then sorted. C32 glucose monomycolate from Rhodococcus equi was loaded onto the CD1B tetramers. Looked up from germline, CDR1 is SGHTA and CDR2 is FQGNSA. This CDR3 contains 15 residues. V gave up 1 base and J gave up 3 bases, with 13 bases separating them. The sample was CD1b-GMM tetramer-negative cells sorted from PBMCs. The chain links TRBV7-2 to TRBJ2-7, with a possible D match to TRBD1 (6 bases). This TCR came from an adult woman with latent tuberculosis. Written as DNA, the CDR3 is TGTGCCAGCAGCTTAGGTCGCAGGGGTTACTACGAGCAGTACTTC. Protein product: CASSLGRRGYYEQYF.